This T cell receptor beta chain was recovered during a study of T cell changes during pregnancy in multiple sclerosis. This clone has just one count. The CDR3 consists of 17 residues. V lost 5 bases and J 6 bases, leaving 23 bases between the germline ends. From germline, CDR1 is LNHNV and CDR2 YYDKDF (reference sequence). Sequenced by immunoSEQ multiplex PCR; TCRdb stores in-frame clones only, minus some. The table lists about 35,000 clones, about 92% of them singletons, with more than 4.5% in the top ten. The starting material was peripheral blood, obtained in the third trimester of pregnancy. The rearrangement links TRBV15 to TRBJ2-1; a weak D match, TRBD2 (6 bases). This sequence originates from a female donor in good health, enrolled as a control in a pregnancy study. CDR3 sequence: CATSLAKRAVAPNEQFF. CDR3 DNA sequence: TGTGCCACCAGCCTCGCGAAGCGGGCGGTAGCCCCCAATGAGCAGTTCTTC.